This T cell receptor beta chain derives from a study of response to subunit inactivated influenza vaccine. Study outcomes and limitations: Researchers suggested that each seasonal influenza vaccination recruits few new T cells.

V lost 3 bases, J lost 8 bases, and 11 bases lay in between. Germline V lookup: CDR1 SGHTA, CDR2 FQGNSA. This CDR3 spans 13 amino acids. TCRdb redid the calling of the RT-PCR reads with MiXCR, one entry per CDR3 protein. The sample gives approximately 290,000 distinct CDR3 sequences, 20% to 25% of which show up once; 9% to 12% is in the top ten. About this clonotype itself: Its antigen remains unknown.

The V and J genes are TRBV7-2 and TRBJ2-1; no reliable D call. Specimen: PBMCs from blood, collected approximately 20 months after vaccination. This clonotype originated in a man between 50 and 70 years old who received an inactivated influenza vaccine. CDR3: CASSLAGYDEQFF. Written as DNA, the CDR3 is TGTGCCAGCAGCTTGGCTGGTTACGATGAGCAGTTCTTC.